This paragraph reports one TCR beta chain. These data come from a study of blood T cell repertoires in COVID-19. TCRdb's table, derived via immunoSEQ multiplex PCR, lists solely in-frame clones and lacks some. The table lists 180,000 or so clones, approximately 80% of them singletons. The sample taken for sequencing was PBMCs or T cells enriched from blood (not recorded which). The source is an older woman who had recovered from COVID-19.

The CDR3 loop reads CASMRDRHTEAFF. CDR3 nucleotides: TGTGCCAGCATGCGGGACAGACACACTGAAGCTTTCTTT. The rearrangement links TRBV12-3 or TRBV12-4 to TRBJ1-1; 7 bases map to TRBD1. V lost 7 bases, J lost 3 bases, and 5 bases stayed unmatched. The CDR3 runs to 13 residues.